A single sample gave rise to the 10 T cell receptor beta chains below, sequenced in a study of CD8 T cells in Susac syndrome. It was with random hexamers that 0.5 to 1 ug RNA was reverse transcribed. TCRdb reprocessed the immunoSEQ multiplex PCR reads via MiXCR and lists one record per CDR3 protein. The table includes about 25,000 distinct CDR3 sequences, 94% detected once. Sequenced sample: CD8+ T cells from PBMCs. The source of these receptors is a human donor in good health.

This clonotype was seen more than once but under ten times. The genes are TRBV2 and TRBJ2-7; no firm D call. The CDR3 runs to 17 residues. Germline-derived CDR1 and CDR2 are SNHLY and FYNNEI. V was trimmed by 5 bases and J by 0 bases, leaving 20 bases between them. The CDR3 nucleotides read TGTGCCAGCAGTCGCCGGCCCTTCGATCCGTCCTCCTACGAGCAGTACTTC. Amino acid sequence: CASSRRPFDPSSYEQYF.

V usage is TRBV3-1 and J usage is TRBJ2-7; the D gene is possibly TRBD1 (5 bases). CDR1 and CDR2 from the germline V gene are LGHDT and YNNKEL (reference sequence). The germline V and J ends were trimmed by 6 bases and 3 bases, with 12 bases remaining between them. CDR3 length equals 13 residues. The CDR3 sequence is CASRPQGGYEQYF. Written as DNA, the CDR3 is TGTGCCAGCAGGCCTCAGGGCGGCTACGAGCAGTACTTC.

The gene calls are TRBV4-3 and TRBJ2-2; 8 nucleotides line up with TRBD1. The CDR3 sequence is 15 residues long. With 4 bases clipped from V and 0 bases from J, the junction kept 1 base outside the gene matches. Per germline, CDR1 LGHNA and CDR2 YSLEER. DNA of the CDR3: TGCGCCAGCAGCCTGGACAGGGCGAACACCGGGGAGCTGTTTTTT. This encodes CASSLDRANTGELFF.

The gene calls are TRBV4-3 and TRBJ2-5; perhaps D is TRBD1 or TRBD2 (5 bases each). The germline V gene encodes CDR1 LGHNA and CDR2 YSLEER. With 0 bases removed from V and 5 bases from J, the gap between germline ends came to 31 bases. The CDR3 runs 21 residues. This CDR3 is CASSQEVPSQYVPSPGETQYF. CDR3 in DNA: TGCGCCAGCAGCCAAGAAGTACCTAGCCAATACGTCCCCAGCCCAGGGGAGACCCAGTACTTC.

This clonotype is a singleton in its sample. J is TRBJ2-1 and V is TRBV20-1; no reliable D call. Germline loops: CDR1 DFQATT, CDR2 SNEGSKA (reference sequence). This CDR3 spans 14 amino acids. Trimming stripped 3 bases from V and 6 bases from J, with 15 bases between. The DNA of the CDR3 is TGCAGTGCTAGTCGATCTTTTTACGCCAATGAGCAGTTCTTC. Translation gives CSASRSFYANEQFF.

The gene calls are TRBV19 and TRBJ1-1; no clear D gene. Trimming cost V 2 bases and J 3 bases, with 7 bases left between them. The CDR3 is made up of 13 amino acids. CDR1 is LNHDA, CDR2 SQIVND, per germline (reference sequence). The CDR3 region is CASSISRDTEAFF. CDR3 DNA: TGTGCCAGTAGTATAAGCCGGGACACTGAAGCTTTCTTT.

The CDR3 spells CSARDRGGQGGTIATEQFF. The CDR3 coding sequence is TGCAGTGCTAGAGATCGAGGGGGACAGGGGGGGACTATAGCCACTGAGCAGTTCTTC. The chain uses TRBV20-1 and TRBJ2-1; 11 bases fit TRBD1. Germline V gene data show CDR1 as DFQATT and CDR2 as SNEGSKA (reference sequence). Unmatched junction bases numbered 19, after V lost 0 bases and J lost 9 bases. The CDR3 is 19 amino acids.

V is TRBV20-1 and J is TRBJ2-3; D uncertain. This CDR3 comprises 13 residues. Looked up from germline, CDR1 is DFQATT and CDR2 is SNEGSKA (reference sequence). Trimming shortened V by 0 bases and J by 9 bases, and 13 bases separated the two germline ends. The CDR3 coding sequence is TGCAGTGCTAGAGAAGGGCTCCGCCCGACGCAGTATTTT. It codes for CSAREGLRPTQYF.

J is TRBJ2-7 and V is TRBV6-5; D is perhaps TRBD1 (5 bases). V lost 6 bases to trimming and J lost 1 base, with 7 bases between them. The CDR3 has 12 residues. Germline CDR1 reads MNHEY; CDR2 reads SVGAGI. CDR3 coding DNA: TGTGCCAGCAGATCAGGGTCCTACGAGCAGTACTTC. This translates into CASRSGSYEQYF.

CDR3 region: CSARPGLATDTQYF. The CDR3 DNA sequence: TGCAGTGCTAGACCGGGACTAGCGACAGATACGCAGTATTTT. V usage is TRBV20-1 and J usage is TRBJ2-3, with TRBD2 matching over 10 bases. Germline V lookup: CDR1 DFQATT, CDR2 SNEGSKA (reference sequence). Trimming cost V 2 bases and J 3 bases; bases outside gene matches: 2. The CDR3 sequence is 14 residues long.